A single sample is the source of the 2 T cell receptor beta chains below, sequenced in a study of beta chain features in type 1 diabetes (dated by TCRdb to 2016 to 2019). Library construction relied on the immunoSEQ multiplex PCR assay. The High Capacity cDNA Reverse Transcription Kit was used to reverse transcribe all of the isolated RNA, meaning that expressed TCRB transcripts were what got sequenced. This immuneACCESS table, as held by TCRdb, lists in-frame sequences with V and J called but not all clones. Of the missing ones, under half trace to an unresolved V gene in checked studies; the others have no known cause. Across this sample there are hundreds of thousands of clones, with around 16% seen only once. The top ten constitute about 0.097% of the sample. The specimen sequenced was naive CD4+ T cells from blood. This specimen's cell subset or site label, interpreted: true naive CD4+ T cells. These receptor sequences come from a man younger than 30 in good health.

This clone was seen a handful of times. The chain combines TRBV7-9 with TRBJ1-5; D is unresolved. This CDR3 contains 17 residues. The germline V gene encodes CDR1 SEHNR and CDR2 FQNEAQ (reference sequence). With 5 bases removed from V and 5 bases from J, the gap between germline ends came to 22 bases. The CDR3, as DNA: TGTGCCAGCAGCCCCTCTCTACTCCAGCAAGGGTATCAGCCCCAGCATTTT. Protein: CASSPSLLQQGYQPQHF.

The chain is built from TRBV28 and TRBJ1-5; tentatively, D is TRBD1 (6 bases). V lost 7 bases, J lost 2 bases, and 12 bases lay in between. CDR1 and CDR2 (germline): MDHEN, SYDVKM. The CDR3 contains 14 residues. CDR3 sequence reads: CASILQGRNQPQHF. The CDR3 region has the DNA TGTGCCAGCATCTTACAGGGTCGCAATCAGCCCCAGCATTTT.